What follows is one T cell receptor (beta chain) and its context. Its antigen is still unknown. PCR employed 60 Vbeta and 13 Jbeta primers. The data were produced by immunoSEQ multiplex PCR, yet TCRdb's version contains in-frame clones alone and is incomplete. The table records 200,000 or so clones, 76% of them present only once. This CDR3 is built from 15 residues. The V end was cut by 6 bases, the J end by 0 bases, with 9 bases between. CDR1 is MDHEN, CDR2 SYDVKM, per germline. The entry originates in a study of cytomegalovirus exposure and HLA in healthy donors. General study points: Despite most TCR sequences being rare, some public TCRs occurred in many donors. Several V segments, TRBV6-2 and TRBV6-3 among them, could not be told apart and were dropped.

The chain has TRBV28 and TRBJ2-6; D might be TRBD1 (6 bases). This TCR derives from a man younger than 35 in good health and CMV-seronegative. Sequencing input: PBMCs. CDR3 nucleotide sequence: TGTGCCAGCAGGAGAGGGGGCTCTGGGGCCAACGTCCTGACTTTC. Translation gives CASRRGGSGANVLTF. Together with reference TRBV28 and TRBJ2-6, the CDR3 gives the full variable domain: DVKVTQSSRYLVKRTGEKVFLECVQDMDHENMFWYRQDPGLGLRLIYFSYDVKMKEKGDIPEGYSVSREKKERFSLILESASTNQTSMYLCASRRGGSGANVLTFGAGSRLTVL.